The 5 T cell receptor beta chains in this list originate from one sample, sequenced in a study of shared clonotypes between healthy human individuals. Data came from immunoSEQ multiplex PCR; TCRdb stores just in-frame clones and leaves some out. Of 600,000 to 800,000 clones listed, around 77% are singletons. The sample was memory CD4+ T cells sorted from blood. Subset indicated: CD45RA-negative fraction. The receptors were sampled from a woman in her 30s in good health.

The chain is built from TRBV6-1 and TRBJ1-4; D ambiguous. V shed 4 bases and J shed 0 bases, with 6 bases lying between them. The CDR3 consists of 14 residues. Germline V gene lookup returns CDR1 MNHNS and CDR2 SASEGT. The CDR3 DNA sequence: TGTGCCAGCAGTGTATCCCCAACTAATGAAAAACTGTTTTTT. This sequence encodes CASSVSPTNEKLFF.

This chain links TRBV30 with TRBJ2-7; unclear D gene. CDR1 is GTSNPN, CDR2 SVGIG, per germline (reference sequence). The CDR3 totals 12 residues. Deletions cut 0 bases from V and 3 bases from J, with 6 bases between. For the CDR3, the DNA is TGTGCCTGGAGTGTAGTTCGCTACGAGCAGTACTTC. Protein sequence: CAWSVVRYEQYF.

This clone has a handful of counts. This chain joins TRBV6-4 and TRBJ2-3, with 10 bases identical to TRBD1. This CDR3 has 16 amino acids. Trimming took 10 bases from V and 4 from J; bases not matched to a gene: 14. The germline V gene has CDR1 MRHNA and CDR2 SNTAGT. In DNA, the CDR3 is TGTGCCACCTCGATATCCCGACAGGGGGCATCAGATACGCAGTATTTT. It specifies CATSISRQGASDTQYF.

This chain links TRBV6-5 with TRBJ2-2, with a weak D call TRBD2 (5 bases). V was shortened by 2 bases and J by 5 bases, with 9 bases between the two germline ends. This CDR3 is built from 14 residues. CDR1 and CDR2 from the germline V gene are MNHEY and SVGAGI. The CDR3 bases are TGTGCCAGCAGTTACGGGTCGGGAACCGGGGAGCTGTTTTTT. The encoded protein is CASSYGSGTGELFF.

The chain couples TRBV19 to TRBJ1-5; D ambiguous. V was shortened by 3 bases and J by 7 bases, with 10 bases between the two germline ends. Per the germline V gene, CDR1 is LNHDA and CDR2 is SQIVND (reference sequence). The CDR3 length is 13 residues. The DNA for the CDR3 is TGTGCCAGTAGTATCCAACTCGGGCAGCCCCAGCATTTT. Its translation: CASSIQLGQPQHF.